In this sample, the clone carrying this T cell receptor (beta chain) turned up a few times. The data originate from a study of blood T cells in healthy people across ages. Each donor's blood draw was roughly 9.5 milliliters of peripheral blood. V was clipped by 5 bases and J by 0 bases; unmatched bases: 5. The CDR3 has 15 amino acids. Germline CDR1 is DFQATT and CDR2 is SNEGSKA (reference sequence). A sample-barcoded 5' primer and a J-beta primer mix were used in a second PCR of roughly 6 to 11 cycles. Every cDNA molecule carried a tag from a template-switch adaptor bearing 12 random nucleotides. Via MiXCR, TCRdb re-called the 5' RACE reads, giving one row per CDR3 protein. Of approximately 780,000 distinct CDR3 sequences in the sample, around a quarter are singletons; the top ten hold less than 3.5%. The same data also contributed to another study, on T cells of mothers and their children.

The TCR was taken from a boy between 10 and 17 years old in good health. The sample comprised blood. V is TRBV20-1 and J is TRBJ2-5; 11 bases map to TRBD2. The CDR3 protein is CSAPRTSGYQETQYF. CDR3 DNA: TGCAGTGCTCCCCGGACTAGCGGGTACCAAGAGACCCAGTACTTC.